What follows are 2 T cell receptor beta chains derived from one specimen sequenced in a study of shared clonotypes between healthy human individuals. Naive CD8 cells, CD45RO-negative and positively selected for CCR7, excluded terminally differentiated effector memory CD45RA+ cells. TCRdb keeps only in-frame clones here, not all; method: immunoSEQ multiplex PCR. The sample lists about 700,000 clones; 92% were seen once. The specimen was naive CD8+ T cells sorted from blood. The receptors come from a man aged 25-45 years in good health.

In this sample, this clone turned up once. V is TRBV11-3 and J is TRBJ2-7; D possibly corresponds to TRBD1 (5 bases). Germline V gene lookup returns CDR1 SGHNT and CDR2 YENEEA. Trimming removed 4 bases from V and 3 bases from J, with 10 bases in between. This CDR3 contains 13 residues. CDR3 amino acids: CASSSSQGYEQYF. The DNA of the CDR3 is TGTGCCAGCAGCTCCAGCCAGGGCTACGAGCAGTACTTC.

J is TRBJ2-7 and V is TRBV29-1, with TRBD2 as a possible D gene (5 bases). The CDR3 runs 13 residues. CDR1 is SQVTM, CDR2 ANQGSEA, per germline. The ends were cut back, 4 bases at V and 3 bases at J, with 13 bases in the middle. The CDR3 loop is CSVGAVSIYEQYF. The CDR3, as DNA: TGCAGCGTTGGAGCGGTGTCGATCTACGAGCAGTACTTC.